The clone carrying this T cell receptor beta chain came up a few times. Since a much larger clone is just one base distant, this may be a read error. Primers used in a second PCR of about 6 to 11 cycles were a sample-barcoded 5' primer and a J-beta primer mix. Via MiXCR, TCRdb re-called the 5' RACE reads, giving one row per CDR3 protein. Among nearly 800,000 distinct CDR3 sequences listed, around 25% were seen once. CDR1 and CDR2 (germline): SEHNR, FQNEAQ (reference sequence). CDR3 length equals 13 residues. The V gene lost 4 bases and the J gene lost 4 bases, with 9 bases spanning the gap. The data originate from a study of blood T cells in healthy people across ages. A further study also used this sample, focusing on T cells of mothers and their children.

Sequencing was carried out using blood. The chain couples TRBV7-9 to TRBJ2-3; possibly TRBD2 for D (5 bases). The clonotype was recovered from a boy between 10 and 17 years old in good health. The CDR3 loop reads CASSSRGSDTQYF. CDR3 DNA sequence: TGTGCCAGCAGCTCCCGGGGTTCAGATACGCAGTATTTT.